This T cell receptor beta chain was sequenced for a study of T cell repertoires in cytomegalovirus infection (dated by TCRdb to the late 2010s). Study-wide context: Recently identified HLA-C-restricted CMV epitopes, whose presentation resists viral immunomodulation, were targeted by peptide stimulations together with well-studied HLA-B-restricted epitopes. Donor HLA type was relevant to the analysis, because carriage of CMV infection together with the matching HLA type was indicated by public TCR beta signatures. Overall results and qualifications from the work: Cumulative frequency of public TCR beta family members discriminated carriers of CMV infection plus the relevant HLA type in this cohort and an independent approximately 360-donor cohort. The ex vivo response was dominated by HLA-C-restricted CMV-specific TCR beta clonotypes, and the single most frequent clonotype in two of eight donors was supplied by these HLA-C-restricted clonotypes.

This clonotype was observed a handful of times. The clone's antigen remains unknown. Qualities for individual bases were not recorded, and no much larger clone is one base off. The data were produced on an Illumina HiSeq 1500. In TCRdb, the public reads were trimmed at Q25 with fastp and aligned with MiXCR, with productive beta chains retained. Rows are unified per CDR3 protein, each entry keeping the most common DNA and genes. The sample records some 940,000 distinct CDR3 sequences, more than 25% of which are singletons. Jointly, the top ten make up 11% to 15% of the sample. Cut back by 5 bases and 2 bases, the V and J ends lie 9 bases apart. The germline V gene provides CDR1 SGHVT and CDR2 SQSDAQ. Spanning cysteine to phenylalanine, the CDR3 consists of 13 amino acids. This entry keeps only the CDR3 DNA: 39 bases, framed from base 1. Read against the paper, the sample's treatment or condition label means: in vitro stimulation with specific CMV peptide epitopes to enrich CMV-specific T cells.

The specimen comprised cultured CD8+ T cells from PBMCs, sampled from culture after CMV antigen stimulation. The sequence came from a human donor in good health (CMV status not recorded). Some clones in this sample may be carry-over from other donors' samples. The sequence links TRBV7-4 to TRBJ1-1, with the D gene too uncertain to name. Here is the DNA: TGTGCCAGCAGCCCCGAGGCTAACACTGAAGCTTTCTTT. It is translated as CASSPEANTEAFF.